A single sample gave rise to the 5 T cell receptor beta chains below, sequenced in a study of shared clonotypes between healthy human individuals. The repertoire was sequenced with immunoSEQ multiplex PCR; TCRdb's copy has only in-frame clones and lacks some. The table includes approximately 2,000,000 clones, approximately 90% detected once. Input material: naive CD4+ T cells from PBMCs. Subset indicated: CD45RA+ positively selected. The receptors come from a man younger than 30 in good health. Some clones in this sample may be carry-over from other donors' samples.

The V and J genes are TRBV10-2 and TRBJ2-1; D is unclear. Trimming pared 3 bases from V and 2 bases from J, leaving 11 bases between. From germline, CDR1 is WSHSY and CDR2 SAAADI. This CDR3 contains 15 residues. CDR3 DNA sequence: TGCGCCAGCAGTGAAGCCTCTCAACCCTACAATGAGCAGTTCTTC. Its protein is CASSEASQPYNEQFF.

The rearrangement uses TRBV2 and TRBJ2-1; 10 positions agree with TRBD2. V was clipped by 6 bases and J by 3 bases; unmatched bases: 5. Germline V gene lookup returns CDR1 SNHLY and CDR2 FYNNEI. The CDR3 extends over 15 amino acids. CDR3 coding DNA: TGTGCCAGCAGGGTTGGACTAGCGGTCTACAATGAGCAGTTCTTC. Protein product: CASRVGLAVYNEQFF.

The V gene is TRBV28, the J gene TRBJ2-7; 12 bases are a match to TRBD2. J lost 3 bases, V lost 5 bases, and 5 bases had no gene match. The CDR3 sequence is 15 residues long. CDR1 is MDHEN, CDR2 SYDVKM, per germline. The CDR3 DNA is TGTGCCAGCAGTCCTAGCGGGGGGGTCCGCTACGAGCAGTACTTC. Translating it yields CASSPSGGVRYEQYF.

The chain combines TRBV30 with TRBJ2-1, with 8 nucleotides matching TRBD1. From germline, CDR1 is GTSNPN and CDR2 SVGIG (reference sequence). This CDR3 is built from 16 residues. The ends lost 0 bases at V and 4 bases at J; junction bases unmatched: 8. Here the CDR3 DNA reads TGTGCCTGGAGTGTCTTAAGGACAGGGATTTACAATGAGCAGTTCTTC. Encoded protein: CAWSVLRTGIYNEQFF.

Worth noting for this clone: Relative to the germline gene, one junction end is altered; a read error may explain this. The J gene is TRBJ2-3, the V gene TRBV7-3; TRBD1 agrees at 10 bases. Germline V gene lookup returns CDR1 SGHTA and CDR2 FQGTGA. The CDR3 is made up of 16 amino acids. The CDR3 sequence: CANSLQTGGLTDTQYF. The CDR3 DNA sequence: TGTGCCAACAGCTTACAGACAGGGGGCCTCACAGATACGCAGTATTTT.